Presented here are 6 T cell receptor beta chains from one specimen sequenced in a study of technical replicates of blood from a handful of donors. Clones were sequenced by immunoSEQ multiplex PCR, and TCRdb holds only the in-frame ones, with some missing. The repertoire consists of 56,000 or so clones, with just over 90% occurring once and the leading ten covering around 4.4%. Sequenced material: PBMCs. Source of these receptors: a human donor in good health. Some clones in this sample may be carry-over from other donors' samples.

The chain joins TRBV5-1 to TRBJ2-1, with D perhaps matching TRBD1 (6 bases). Germline V lookup: CDR1 SGHRS, CDR2 YFSETQ. V was pared by 3 bases and J by 0 bases, with 16 bases between. The CDR3 runs 17 residues. The CDR3 spells CASSSTQGMSSYNEQFF. CDR3 DNA: TGCGCCAGCAGCTCAACCCAGGGGATGAGCTCCTACAATGAGCAGTTCTTC. Using reference TRBV5-1 and TRBJ2-1 for the parts outside the CDR3, the full variable domain is KAGVTQTPRYLIKTRGQQVTLSCSPISGHRSVSWYQQTPGQGLQFLFEYFSETQRNKGNFPGRFSGRQFSNSRSEMNVSTLELGDSALYLCASSSTQGMSSYNEQFFGPGTRLTVL.

This chain joins TRBV4-3 and TRBJ1-6; D remains unclear. The CDR3 is 15 amino acids. V was cut by 0 bases and J by 7 bases, with 10 bases left in between. Germline CDR1 reads LGHNA; CDR2 reads YSLEER. The CDR3 region is CASSQENSRNSPLHF. In DNA, the CDR3 is TGCGCCAGCAGCCAAGAGAACAGTCGCAATTCACCCCTCCACTTT.

Worth noting for this clone: The junction departs from germline at one end; a sequencing error may be responsible. The chain employs TRBV19 and TRBJ2-6; 8 nucleotides align to TRBD2. Germline-derived CDR1 and CDR2 are LNHDA and SQIVND (reference sequence). This CDR3 region has 16 residues. CDR3 sequence: CASSMAGGPGANVLTF. The DNA for the CDR3 is TGTGCCAGTAGTATGGCGGGAGGCCCTGGAGCCAACGTCCTGACTTTC.

This chain links TRBV7-3 with TRBJ2-1; 8 bases match TRBD2. Per germline, CDR1 SGHTA and CDR2 FQGTGA. The CDR3 has 15 amino acids. Trimming took 4 bases from V and 9 from J; bases not matched to a gene: 11. Here the CDR3 reads CASSYLTGGASEQFF. CDR3 nucleotides: TGTGCCAGCAGCTACTTGACCGGGGGGGCCAGTGAGCAGTTCTTC.

This clone was counted once. CDR3 in amino acids: CASSERGGVGELFF. CDR3 DNA sequence: TGTGCCAGCAGTGAAAGAGGGGGGGTCGGGGAGCTGTTTTTT. The chain is built from TRBV2 and TRBJ2-2; possible D gene TRBD2, 7 bases. CDR1 SNHLY and CDR2 FYNNEI come from the germline V gene. V was shortened by 2 bases and J by 7 bases, with 11 bases between the two germline ends. This CDR3 contains 14 residues.

J is TRBJ2-5 and V is TRBV2, with D possibly matching TRBD2 (5 bases). Germline V gene sequence: CDR1 SNHLY, CDR2 FYNNEI. With 4 bases removed from V and 4 bases from J, the gap between germline ends came to 10 bases. The CDR3 has 13 residues. CDR3 DNA: TGTGCCAGCAGTGGGGAGTGGAGAGAGACCCAGTACTTC. Amino acids: CASSGEWRETQYF.